The present entry profiles one T cell receptor (beta chain) with its context. The record originates from a study of blood T cell repertoires in COVID-19. Study-wide background: Whether acute or convalescent, the COVID-19 samples came from the United States, Italy and Spain. From T cells, B-cell-depleted T cells, or PBMCs came the material, which was cDNA or gDNA.

Study processing details: It was from reference gene primer amplification that nucleated cell counts were estimated. Sequencing used immunoSEQ multiplex PCR; TCRdb keeps in-frame clones, though not all of them. Clone size and V and J calls were adopted from that table, with D and trimming inferred from the DNA. Among roughly 150,000 clones listed, less than 90% were seen once. Germline V gene data show CDR1 as SGHDT and CDR2 as YYEEEE. V shed 6 bases and J shed 1 base, with 17 bases lying between them. This CDR3 region has 16 residues. This TCR was sampled from a woman in her 70s with acute or convalescent COVID-19. The sequenced sample consisted of peripheral blood. The genes are TRBV5-6 and TRBJ1-3, with TRBD1 as a possible D gene (6 bases). The chain's CDR3 is CASTLRGGYSGNTIYF. In DNA form, the CDR3 reads TGTGCCAGCACCCTGAGAGGGGGATATTCTGGAAACACCATATATTTT.